This TCR beta chain was sequenced for a study of cytomegalovirus exposure and HLA in healthy donors. Looking at the study overall: Caucasian-associated ancestry cluster membership applied to 75% to 85% of about 370 genotyped donors.

On this clone: The antigen remains unidentified.

Overall study findings and caveats: Later work showed greater clonal expansion in HLA-associated TCR beta chains than in equally common others.

60 Vbeta and 13 Jbeta primers were used in PCR. Some clones are missing from TCRdb's copy, which holds only in-frame ones; the method was immunoSEQ multiplex PCR. The profile shows hundreds of thousands of clones, about three quarters of them singletons. Sequencing was done on a sample of PBMCs. This clonotype originated in a woman aged 55-69 years in good health and CMV-seropositive.

CDR3 coding DNA: TGCGCCAGCAGCAAAGGGACAGGGGAGGGGGAGACCCAGTACTTC. It yields the protein CASSKGTGEGETQYF. The rearrangement joins TRBV4-3 to TRBJ2-5; 10 bases match TRBD1. V gave up 5 bases and J gave up 5 bases; unmatched junction bases: 8. CDR3 size: 15 residues. The V gene's germline CDR1 is LGHNA and CDR2 YSLEER.